Listed here are 12 T cell receptor beta chains from one sample, sequenced in a study of cytomegalovirus exposure and HLA in healthy donors. The PCR contained 60 Vbeta and 13 Jbeta primers. Sequencing used immunoSEQ multiplex PCR; TCRdb keeps in-frame clones, though not all of them. Of approximately 150,000 clones listed, less than 65% are singletons. Sequenced material: PBMCs. All receptors come from a woman aged 25-40 years in good health and CMV-seropositive.

This clone was picked up a small number of times. This chain connects TRBV5-6 to TRBJ1-1; 9 nucleotides match TRBD1. The CDR3 sequence is 14 residues long. The ends lost 4 bases at V and 5 bases at J; junction bases unmatched: 6. In germline, CDR1 is SGHDT, CDR2 YYEEEE. In DNA form, the CDR3 reads TGTGCCAGCAGCCTAAACAGGGGGCAAACTGAAGCTTTCTTT. The encoded protein is CASSLNRGQTEAFF.

The chain couples TRBV5-1 to TRBJ1-2, with D unresolved. V was cut by 7 bases and J by 0 bases, with 7 bases left in between. CDR3 length equals 12 residues. The V gene's germline CDR1 is SGHRS and CDR2 YFSETQ. Here the CDR3 DNA reads TGCGCCAGCGCTTTAGCTAACTATGGCTACACCTTC. It encodes CASALANYGYTF.

The rearrangement links TRBV11-3 to TRBJ2-7; TRBD1 agrees at 10 bases. The CDR3 totals 13 residues. Germline CDR1 SGHNT, CDR2 YENEEA. J lost 9 bases, V lost 8 bases, and 10 bases had no gene match. The CDR3 bases are TGTGCCAGCGGTCCCGGGACAGGGGTAGGGCAGTACTTC. Translating it yields CASGPGTGVGQYF.

The chain joins TRBV13 to TRBJ1-2; D uncertain. The CDR3 length is 14 residues. V was clipped by 0 bases and J by 6 bases, with 11 bases between them. Germline V gene lookup returns CDR1 PRHDT and CDR2 FYEKMQ (reference sequence). The CDR3 region is CASSLGRAEHGYTF. Here the CDR3 DNA reads TGTGCCAGCAGCTTAGGGCGGGCCGAGCATGGCTACACCTTC.

This chain joins TRBV20-1 and TRBJ1-4; D uncertain. Germline CDR1 and CDR2: DFQATT and SNEGSKA (reference sequence). Trimming took 3 bases from V and 8 from J, leaving 4 bases between them. The CDR3 runs 10 residues. CDR3 nucleotides: TGCAGTGCTAGTCAGGAAAAACTGTTTTTT. Amino acids: CSASQEKLFF.

This sequence joins TRBV5-1 and TRBJ1-2; 10 bases match TRBD1. The V segment lost 2 bases and the J segment 9 bases; nucleotides outside the gene matches: 4. The CDR3 totals 13 residues. Germline V CDR1 and CDR2: SGHRS, YFSETQ. The CDR3 loop reads CASSFDRGPSYTF. The CDR3 region has the DNA TGCGCCAGCAGCTTTGACAGGGGGCCGAGCTACACCTTC.

The rearrangement links TRBV5-1 to TRBJ1-1; 8 bases are a match to TRBD1. The CDR3 totals 14 residues. CDR1 SGHRS and CDR2 YFSETQ come from the germline V gene. V trimming: 0 bases; J trimming: 5 bases; junction bases outside the gene matches: 3. CDR3 DNA sequence: TGCGCCAGCAGCTTGGGACAGGGGAGTACTGAAGCTTTCTTT. It translates to CASSLGQGSTEAFF.

This clone has only a few counts. The chain links TRBV28 to TRBJ1-2, with 9 positions matching TRBD1. The germline CDR1 and CDR2 sequences are MDHEN and SYDVKM. The ends lost 7 bases at V and 5 bases at J; junction bases unmatched: 11. The CDR3 has 15 amino acids. CDR3 nucleotide sequence: TGTGCCAGCACCCCCGGACAGGGGAGGGGGTATGGCTACACCTTC. Protein product: CASTPGQGRGYGYTF.

This clone was picked up a small number of times. This sequence joins TRBV11-2 and TRBJ1-3; no clear D gene. The CDR3 has 15 residues. The germline CDR1 and CDR2 sequences are SGHAT and FQNNGV. The germline V and J ends were trimmed by 4 bases and 3 bases, with 13 bases remaining between them. The CDR3: CASSSVRGFGNTIYF. CDR3 bases: TGTGCCAGCAGCTCCGTCCGGGGTTTTGGAAACACCATATATTTT.

This sequence joins TRBV19 and TRBJ1-5; TRBD1 aligns across 9 bases. The V gene end was trimmed by 3 bases and the J gene end by 7 bases; junction bases not matched to a gene: 4. Germline CDR1 LNHDA, CDR2 SQIVND (reference sequence). The CDR3 extends over 14 amino acids. The CDR3 sequence is CASSIGTGHQPQHF. Written as DNA, the CDR3 is TGTGCCAGTAGTATCGGGACAGGGCACCAGCCCCAGCATTTT.

The chain joins TRBV6-1 to TRBJ2-2, with D maybe TRBD2 (7 bases). Germline values: CDR1 MNHNS, CDR2 SASEGT. V was pared by 11 bases and J by 6 bases, with 22 bases between. The CDR3 is 15 amino acids. The CDR3 is CASRWDWEGAGELFF. CDR3 bases: TGTGCCTCTCGTTGGGATTGGGAGGGGGCCGGGGAGCTGTTTTTT.

The chain carries TRBV14 and TRBJ2-1; TRBD1 matches at 8 bases. The ends lost 1 base at V and 3 bases at J; junction bases unmatched: 8. The CDR3 spans 17 residues. Germline assignment: CDR1 SGHDN and CDR2 FVKESK. CDR3 region: CASSQALLDRVYNEQFF. CDR3 bases: TGTGCCAGCAGCCAAGCCCTATTGGACAGGGTCTACAATGAGCAGTTCTTC.